This T cell receptor (beta chain) was identified in a study of shared T cell receptors in the human thymus. Repertoires were generated with immunoSEQ multiplex PCR, while TCRdb's copy carries only in-frame clones and drops some. The table includes hundreds of thousands of clones, 95% detected once. The V gene's germline CDR1 is LNHDA and CDR2 SQIVND (reference sequence). The length of the CDR3 is 16 residues. The V and J ends lost 5 bases and 4 bases, in that order; junction bases with no gene match: 8. The chain carries TRBV19 and TRBJ2-6; TRBD2 aligns across 7 bases. This clonotype originated in a human donor. Sequences were obtained from thymocytes. CDR3 DNA sequence: TGTGCCAGTAGTCCTCAGCGGGGTCCCGGGGCCAACGTCCTGACTTTC. It yields the protein CASSPQRGPGANVLTF. Using reference TRBV19 and TRBJ2-6 for the parts outside the CDR3, the full variable domain is DGGITQSPKYLFRKEGQNVTLSCEQNLNHDAMYWYRQDPGQGLRLIYYSQIVNDFQKGDIAEGYSVSREKKESFPLTVTSAQKNPTAFYLCASSPQRGPGANVLTFGAGSRLTVL.